A single sample gave rise to the 22 T cell receptor beta chains below, sequenced in a study of identical twins. A single record per CDR3 protein comes from TCRdb applying MiXCR to the 5' RACE reads. In the table there are some 1,700,000 distinct CDR3 sequences, around 29% of which are singletons. The sample comprised cord blood. The origin of the receptors is a newborn girl in good health.

This clonotype was seen a few times. V usage is TRBV12-3 or TRBV12-4 and J usage is TRBJ2-7, with 8 nucleotides matching TRBD2. The CDR3 has 15 residues. Trimming removed 3 bases from V and 3 bases from J; junction bases left unmatched: 7. CDR3 protein: CASSLSGRVDYEQYF. The CDR3 DNA sequence: TGTGCCAGCAGTTTGTCCGGGAGGGTAGACTACGAGCAGTACTTC.

This clonotype was detected many times. This chain connects TRBV20-1 to TRBJ1-2; 7 nucleotides align to TRBD1. The CDR3 totals 14 residues. Germline CDR1 and CDR2: DFQATT and SNEGSKA (reference sequence). The J segment lost 4 bases and the V segment lost 1 base, leaving 6 bases of the junction unmatched. The CDR3 protein is CSARVPGTAYGYTF. In DNA form, the CDR3 reads TGCAGTGCTAGAGTTCCCGGGACAGCCTATGGCTACACCTTC.

The CDR3 DNA reads as TGTGCCAGCAGTCCCTCTCGGGCGGGGTACACTGAAGCTTTCTTT. Translating it yields CASSPSRAGYTEAFF. The rearrangement uses TRBV12-3 or TRBV12-4 and TRBJ1-1, with D hard to call. V shed 5 bases and J shed 3 bases, with 16 bases lying between them. The CDR3 loop spans 15 amino acids.

The V call is TRBV27, the J call TRBJ2-3, with D perhaps matching TRBD2 (6 bases). The germline V gene has CDR1 MNHEY and CDR2 SMNVEV (reference sequence). The CDR3 runs to 17 residues. Deletions cut 5 bases from V and 2 bases from J, with 20 bases between. CDR3 bases: TGTGCCAGCAGTCCTTCCTTGACTAGAAGCCACACAGATACGCAGTATTTT. Its translation is CASSPSLTRSHTDTQYF.

This clonotype occurred a few times. This chain connects TRBV20-1 to TRBJ1-2; D is unresolved. The CDR3 contains 15 residues. V shed 0 bases and J shed 3 bases, with 14 bases lying between them. Germline CDR1 is DFQATT and CDR2 is SNEGSKA (reference sequence). The CDR3 reads CSARDMDHWDYGYTF. CDR3 sequence (DNA): TGCAGTGCTAGAGACATGGACCATTGGGACTATGGCTACACCTTC.

This clonotype was detected a few times. CDR3 loop: CSARNGREFRDEQFF. In nucleotides, the CDR3 is TGCAGTGCTCGAAATGGGCGGGAGTTTCGTGATGAGCAGTTCTTC. The V gene is TRBV20-1, the J gene TRBJ2-1; 7 bases align to TRBD2. The germline V gene encodes CDR1 DFQATT and CDR2 SNEGSKA (reference sequence). V was pared by 5 bases and J by 8 bases, with 15 bases of the junction left unmatched. There are 15 residues in the CDR3.

This chain connects TRBV20-1 to TRBJ2-7, with 8 bases fitting TRBD1. J was trimmed by 5 bases and V by 4 bases; bases with no gene match: 10. Germline lookup yields CDR1 DFQATT and CDR2 SNEGSKA (reference sequence). CDR3 length: 14 residues. CDR3 region: CSATEWTGFNEQYF. The CDR3 DNA is TGCAGTGCTACCGAATGGACAGGGTTTAACGAGCAGTACTTC.

This clonotype has only a few counts. The V and J genes are TRBV20-1 and TRBJ2-1; 10 nucleotides match TRBD1. J was trimmed by 1 base and V by 3 bases; bases with no gene match: 6. Germline CDR1 is DFQATT and CDR2 is SNEGSKA (reference sequence). This CDR3 comprises 16 residues. This CDR3 reads CSASTPGQGSYNEQFF. DNA for the CDR3: TGCAGTGCTAGTACCCCGGGACAGGGGTCCTACAATGAGCAGTTCTTC.

This clonotype was seen a few times. The genes are TRBV12-3 or TRBV12-4 and TRBJ2-1, with TRBD2 matching over 8 bases. The CDR3 contains 15 residues. The trim removed 6 bases at V and 7 bases at J, leaving 11 bases unmatched. CDR3 bases: TGTGCCAGCAGCACCTCGCGGGGGGCTCGGAATGAGCAGTTCTTC. Protein sequence: CASSTSRGARNEQFF.

This clonotype turned up a few times. The chain carries TRBV6-6 and TRBJ1-6; 8 bases map to TRBD1. Per the germline V gene, CDR1 is MNHNY and CDR2 is SVGAGI (reference sequence). V shed 6 bases and J 3 bases; nucleotides not matched to a gene: 7. The length of the CDR3 is 16 residues. The CDR3, as DNA: TGTGCCAGCAGCCCAGGGGGCCGATTCTATAATTCACCCCTCCACTTT. This codes for CASSPGGRFYNSPLHF.

This clonotype has only a few counts. CDR3 amino acids: CASSFGDRGHEQFF. The CDR3 region has the DNA TGCGCCAGCAGCTTCGGAGACAGGGGCCATGAGCAGTTCTTC. This chain joins TRBV5-1 and TRBJ2-1; 8 nucleotides line up with TRBD1. Germline CDR1 is SGHRS and CDR2 is YFSETQ. The CDR3 contains 14 residues. Trimming at V came to 2 bases and at J to 8 bases, leaving 6 bases not matched to a gene.

For this clonotype: A read error is possible here, since a much larger clone lies one base away. This chain joins TRBV10-3 and TRBJ2-1; 14 bases are shared with TRBD2. The end of the DNA aligns better with TRBJ2-7, so the J call may be wrong. Germline assignment: CDR1 ENHRY and CDR2 SYGVKD. This CDR3 has 14 residues. The CDR3 coding sequence is TGTGCCTCCCGACTAGCGGGGGGGTACAATGAGCAGTACTTC. Protein sequence: CASRLAGGYNEQYF.

This clonotype was picked up a small number of times. The chain joins TRBV29-1 to TRBJ2-1; 8 bases align to TRBD2. The CDR3 has 15 amino acids. Germline CDR1 SQVTM, CDR2 ANQGSEA. V gave up 4 bases and J gave up 8 bases; unmatched junction bases: 13. The chain's CDR3 is CSVAWGTRGRDEQFF. The CDR3 DNA follows: TGCAGCGTTGCCTGGGGGACTAGAGGTCGCGATGAGCAGTTCTTC.

The sample holds a few counts of this clonotype. The rearrangement uses TRBV15 and TRBJ2-3; D may be TRBD1 or TRBD2 (5 bases each). Per germline, CDR1 LNHNV and CDR2 YYDKDF (reference sequence). Trimming removed 1 base at V and 6 bases at J, with 23 bases between. This CDR3 comprises 18 residues. CDR3 nucleotide sequence: TGTGCCACCAGCAGAGGCCGGGACCCACTAACGCACATGGATACGCAGTATTTT. Translating gives CATSRGRDPLTHMDTQYF.

The rearrangement joins TRBV11-2 to TRBJ2-3; D gene ambiguous. The CDR3 length is 13 residues. Germline V lookup: CDR1 SGHAT, CDR2 FQNNGV. V was clipped by 5 bases and J by 3 bases, with 9 bases between them. The chain's CDR3 is CASSPFWTDTQYF. The CDR3 DNA follows: TGTGCCAGCAGCCCTTTTTGGACAGATACGCAGTATTTT.

V usage is TRBV5-1 and J usage is TRBJ2-3; 12 bases are a match to TRBD2. Germline-derived CDR1 and CDR2 are SGHRS and YFSETQ. The CDR3 has 21 amino acids. The J segment lost 5 bases and the V segment lost 0 bases, leaving 19 bases of the junction unmatched. This CDR3 reads CASSLGVLLAGGPPHRDTQYF. In DNA, the CDR3 is TGCGCCAGCAGCTTGGGAGTACTGCTAGCGGGGGGGCCTCCCCATAGAGATACGCAGTATTTT.

In the case of this clonotype: One junction end disagrees with the germline gene, perhaps due to a read error. The chain recombines TRBV24-1 with TRBJ2-3; 7 nucleotides align to TRBD1. Germline V gene sequence: CDR1 KGHDR, CDR2 SFDVKD. CDR3 length equals 16 residues. The CDR3 DNA sequence: TGTGCCACCAGTGGCGAGACAGGGTCAAGGACAGATACGCGGTATTTT. Its protein product is CATSGETGSRTDTRYF.

The genes are TRBV5-1 and TRBJ1-2; 10 bases align to TRBD1. The CDR3 length is 16 residues. V lost 0 bases to trimming and J lost 2 bases; unmatched junction nucleotides: 4. The germline V gene has CDR1 SGHRS and CDR2 YFSETQ. The CDR3 DNA reads as TGCGCCAGCAGCTTGGGACTGACAGGGGGCAACTATGGCTACACCTTC. Translated: CASSLGLTGGNYGYTF.

This clonotype was recorded a few times. The chain has TRBV4-1 and TRBJ2-4; D gene uncertain. Per germline, CDR1 MGHRA and CDR2 YSYEKL. Trimming took off 0 bases at V and 0 bases at J, with 3 bases between the two ends. The CDR3 consists of 14 residues. The CDR3 sequence is CASSQEIAKNIQYF. The CDR3 DNA reads as TGCGCCAGCAGCCAAGAGATAGCCAAAAACATTCAGTACTTC.

The chain employs TRBV4-1 and TRBJ2-1; 8 bases are a match to TRBD2. The germline V gene encodes CDR1 MGHRA and CDR2 YSYEKL. V shed 4 bases, J shed 7 bases, and the junction held 12 bases outside the gene matches. CDR3 length equals 16 residues. CDR3 region: CASSLEGLGKRNEQFF. CDR3 sequence (DNA): TGCGCCAGCAGCCTGGAGGGACTAGGGAAGAGGAATGAGCAGTTCTTC.

The rearrangement joins TRBV20-1 to TRBJ2-5, with 11 positions matching TRBD1. From germline, CDR1 is DFQATT and CDR2 SNEGSKA (reference sequence). The CDR3 length is 15 residues. Germline trimming cut 6 bases from V and 1 base from J; bases unmatched to any gene: 7. CDR3 nucleotides: TGCAGTGCCATCGGGACAGGGGGAACCCAAGAGACCCAGTACTTC. Translating gives CSAIGTGGTQETQYF.

The rearrangement links TRBV29-1 to TRBJ2-7; D gene unclear. This CDR3 is 12 amino acids long. The germline V and J ends were trimmed by 2 bases and 2 bases, with 7 bases remaining between them. Germline V gives CDR1 SQVTM, CDR2 ANQGSEA. The CDR3 DNA reads as TGCAGCGTTGAACAGCGCCCCTACGAGCAGTACTTC. Protein product: CSVEQRPYEQYF.